Described below is a single TCR beta chain sequence and its context. The data were obtained in a study of CD8 T cells in Susac syndrome. The RNA input was 0.5 to 1 ug, and it was reverse transcribed with random hexamers. The authors amplified TCR beta CDR3 across 54 Vbeta and 13 Jbeta using immunoSEQ multiplex PCR. MiXCR, applied by TCRdb to the immunoSEQ multiplex PCR reads, yields one record per CDR3 protein. Here the sample spans under 200,000 distinct CDR3 sequences, around 94% being singletons. In contrast to the negatively isolated CD8+ and CD4+ T cells, TEMRA cells were FACS-enriched. Source material: CD4+ T cells from PBMCs. This clonotype was obtained from a human donor in good health.

CDR3 bases: TGTGCCACCAGTGATGGGGGGGGACCCGAGCAGTTCTTC. Protein sequence: CATSDGGGPEQFF. This chain connects TRBV24-1 to TRBJ2-1; 7 positions agree with TRBD2. V dropped 3 bases and J dropped 10; count of bases not matched to a gene: 5. CDR1 KGHDR and CDR2 SFDVKD come from the germline V gene. The CDR3 length is 13 residues.